The rows below give T cell receptor beta chains drawn from one sample of a study of tumor-infiltrating lymphocytes in primary liver carcinoma. TCRdb analysed the multiplex PCR reads with MiXCR anew, one entry per CDR3 protein. The data show 300,000 to 400,000 distinct CDR3 sequences, 65% seen once. The sample comprised peripheral blood. The receptors shown here come from a man aged 35-49 years with primary liver carcinoma and hepatitis B virus infection. Each CDR3 is given with its conserved first and last residue. Fields, in order: D gene, clone size, CDR3 length, V gene, J gene, CDR3 protein, CDR3 DNA. A D gene is named only where the DNA matches it firmly. A row's size may be missing; if present it is once, few, many or a size class.

-	-	16	TRBV6-2/TRBV6-3	TRBJ2-4	CASSYSPAHAKNIQYF	TGTGCCAGCAGTTACTCCCCGGCCCACGCCAAAAACATTCAGTACTTC
TRBD1	-	16	TRBV11-2	TRBJ2-3	CASSETGAISTDTRYF	TGCGCCAGCAGCGAAACAGGGGCGATTAGCACAGATACGCGGTATTTT
-	many	10	TRBV1	TRBJ2-2	CSGNTGELFF	TGTTCGGGGAACACCGGGGAGCTGTTTTTT
-	-	14	TRBV5-1	TRBJ2-1	CASSLMRANNELFF	TGCGCCAGCAGCTTGATGCGGGCAAACAATGAGCTGTTCTTC
-	-	15	TRBV5-1	TRBJ2-7	CASSWRHGRDSEQYF	TGCGCCAGCAGCTGGAGACACGGTCGGGACTCCGAGCAGTACTTC
-	many	14	TRBV29-1	TRBJ2-7	CSVKAEGLSYEQYF	TGCAGCGTGAAGGCGGAGGGGCTCTCCTACGAGCAGTACTTC
-	-	13	TRBV11-3	TRBJ2-1	CTSTMTPLDEQFF	TGTACCAGCACGATGACCCCGCTGGATGAGCAGTTCTTC
-	-	14	TRBV7-9	TRBJ2-7	CASSLHWTTAEQYF	TGTGCCAGCAGCTTACATTGGACAACGGCGGAGCAGTACTTC
TRBD2	-	16	TRBV4-1	TRBJ2-1	CAISLTGTSGIYEQFF	TGCGCCATCAGCCTAACAGGGACTAGCGGTATCTATGAGCAGTTCTTC
-	-	14	TRBV6-6	TRBJ2-3	CASSYVASTNTQYF	TGTGCCAGCAGTTACGTGGCTAGCACAAATACGCAGTATTTT
-	-	12	TRBV11-2	TRBJ2-1	CTSSPVYNEQFF	TGTACCAGCAGCCCAGTCTACAATGAGCAGTTCTTC
-	-	14	TRBV29-1	TRBJ2-3	CIANLIADPRTQYF	TGCATCGCCAACCTCATAGCGGACCCCCGTACGCAGTATTTT
-	-	14	TRBV20-1	TRBJ1-5	CSARGVGGNQPQHF	TGCAGTGCTAGAGGAGTGGGGGGCAATCAGCCCCAGCATTTT
TRBD2	-	14	TRBV6-1	TRBJ2-1	CASSDTFPSGGEFF	TGTGCCAGCAGCGACACCTTCCCTAGCGGCGGGGAGTTCTTC
-	-	13	TRBV5-5	TRBJ1-1	CAISLPLNTEAFF	TGTGCCATCAGCTTACCATTGAACACTGAAGCTTTCTTT
-	-	14	TRBV5-1	TRBJ2-3	CASSFGSGSGTQYF	TGCGCCAGCAGCTTTGGGTCTGGGTCAGGTACGCAGTATTTT
-	-	13	TRBV11-1	TRBJ2-7	CASSSDDGGGQYF	TGTGCCAGCAGCTCCGACGATGGGGGCGGGCAGTACTTC
TRBD2	many	14	TRBV6-6	TRBJ2-7	CASSPGLALYEQYF	TGTGCCAGCAGTCCGGGACTAGCCTTATACGAGCAGTACTTC
TRBD2	-	17	TRBV11-3	TRBJ2-1	CASSLGLTSASYNDQFF	TGTGCCAGCAGCTTGGGTCTTACTAGCGCCTCCTATAATGACCAGTTCTTC
TRBD2	-	15	TRBV10-3	TRBJ2-3	CAIGFTSGKSDTQYF	TGTGCCATCGGATTTACCAGCGGGAAGTCAGATACGCAGTATTTT
-	many	14	TRBV5-4	TRBJ1-6	CASSYPGVDSPLHF	TGTGCCAGCAGTTATCCGGGAGTGGATTCACCCCTCCACTTT
TRBD2	-	15	TRBV4-2	TRBJ2-2	CVSSQAGGGIGELFF	TGTGTCAGCAGCCAAGCGGGAGGGGGTATCGGGGAGCTGTTTTTT
TRBD1	-	15	TRBV11-2	TRBJ1-6	CASSLAGGGYSPLHF	TGTGCCAGCAGCTTGGCTGGAGGGGGCTATTCACCCCTCCACTTT
-	-	15	TRBV11-2	TRBJ2-1	CASSLDQVLRYEQFF	TGTGCCAGCAGCTTAGATCAGGTACTGAGATACGAGCAGTTCTTC
-	many	12	TRBV28	TRBJ2-3	CASSSTRLLQYF	TGTGCCAGCAGTTCGACGAGGCTTCTGCAGTATTTT
-	few	13	TRBV5-6	TRBJ2-5	CASSLVGQETQYF	TGTGCCAGCAGCCTCGTCGGGCAAGAGACCCAGTACTTC
-	-	13	TRBV5-6	TRBJ1-2	CATSPGGGLGYTF	TGTGCCACCAGCCCCGGTGGAGGGTTAGGCTACACCTTC
-	-	13	TRBV30	TRBJ1-1	CAWSGVGATEAFF	TGTGCCTGGAGCGGAGTGGGGGCTACTGAAGCTTTCTTT
-	-	13	TRBV18	TRBJ1-5	CATSPDSNQPQHF	TGTGCCACCTCACCAGACAGCAATCAGCCCCAGCATTTT
-	-	18	TRBV5-5	TRBJ1-3	CASSFSASVASSGNTIYF	TGTGCCAGCAGCTTTTCCGCTTCGGTAGCCAGCTCTGGAAACACCATATATTTT
-	once	13	TRBV29-1	TRBJ2-5	CNVGPGQQETQYF	TGCAACGTTGGGCCCGGACAACAAGAGACCCAGTACTTC
TRBD2	many	18	TRBV11-2	TRBJ2-2	CASSFDQRREGRAGELFF	TGTGCCAGCAGCTTCGATCAGCGGCGGGAGGGCCGGGCTGGGGAGCTGTTTTTT
-	few	14	TRBV5-1	TRBJ2-5	CASSLGQKLETQYF	TGCGCCAGCAGCTTGGGACAGAAATTGGAGACCCAGTACTTC
TRBD2	-	18	TRBV11-2	TRBJ2-7	CASSSPVAGGPRSYEKYF	TGTGCCAGCAGCTCACCTGTAGCGGGAGGGCCAAGGTCCTACGAGAAGTACTTC
TRBD2	few	17	TRBV12-3/TRBV12-4	TRBJ2-1	CASSFELSGRALNEQFF	TGTGCCAGCAGTTTTGAATTGAGCGGGAGGGCCCTCAATGAGCAGTTCTTC
-	-	13	TRBV20-1	TRBJ2-7	CSSGRAGSYEQYF	TGCAGTTCCGGCCGGGCAGGAAGCTACGAGCAGTACTTC
-	many	15	TRBV6-2/TRBV6-3	TRBJ2-3	CASSRRIRSADTQYF	TGTGCCAGCAGTCGCCGTATAAGATCAGCAGATACGCAGTATTTT
-	few	15	TRBV11-2	TRBJ1-3	CASSWVGDSGNTIYF	TGTGCCAGCAGCTGGGTAGGGGATTCTGGAAACACCATATACTTT
-	once	14	TRBV5-1	TRBJ2-1	CASSLIGRTNEQFF	TGCGCCAGCAGCTTGATAGGCAGGACCAATGAGCAGTTCTTC
-	-	12	TRBV10-3	TRBJ2-4	CAFSDGTLIQYF	TGTGCCTTCAGTGATGGGACTCTCATTCAGTACTTT
TRBD1	-	13	TRBV11-2	TRBJ2-7	CASVQDRGREQYF	TGTGCCAGCGTCCAAGACAGGGGTCGGGAGCAGTACTTC
-	-	13	TRBV29-1	TRBJ2-7	CSVVGQGNPSRYF	-